One and the same sample provided the 8 T cell receptor beta chains below, sequenced in a study of low-dose radiotherapy and immunotherapy resistance in tumors. Primers used for first-strand cDNA, a TRAV- and TRBV-specific set, covered both alpha and beta chains. It was with a constant-region primer and a V-primer adapter that TCRs were amplified over approximately 20 PCR cycles. TCRdb used MiXCR to reprocess the reads, holding one entry per CDR3 protein. The sample holds under 90,000 distinct CDR3 sequences, over 15% seen once. Time point here: before trial treatment. The sample was PBMCs, taken before treatment. All receptors come from a male donor with prostate cancer.

This chain links TRBV28 with TRBJ2-3, with 15 bases matching TRBD2. The ends lost 5 bases at V and 4 bases at J; junction bases unmatched: 13. There are 19 residues in the CDR3. Germline assignment: CDR1 MDHEN and CDR2 SYDVKM. CDR3 sequence reads: CASSLSWTSGGAWADTQYF. In nucleotides, the CDR3 is TGTGCCAGCAGTCTCTCTTGGACTAGCGGGGGGGCCTGGGCAGATACGCAGTATTTT. The full variable domain, completed using reference TRBV28 and TRBJ2-3, is DVKVTQSSRYLVKRTGEKVFLECVQDMDHENMFWYRQDPGLGLRLIYFSYDVKMKEKGDIPEGYSVSREKKERFSLILESASTNQTSMYLCASSLSWTSGGAWADTQYFGPGTRLTVL.

Of note for this clonotype: The likely explanation is a read error, given a far larger clone one base away. This chain uses TRBV13 with TRBJ1-4, with D possibly matching TRBD1 (6 bases). The ends were cut back, 7 bases at V and 4 bases at J, with 25 bases in the middle. Per the germline V gene, CDR1 is PRHDT and CDR2 is FYEKMQ (reference sequence). CDR3 length: 18 residues. The CDR3 region has the DNA TGTGCCAGCACCGCGCCCGGGGACACTGCGCAGGGTAATGAAAAACTGTTTTTT. It is translated as CASTAPGDTAQGNEKLFF.

Worth noting for this clonotype: A far bigger clonotype differs at one base, so this is likely a read error. The rearrangement links TRBV4-2 to TRBJ2-7, with 11 bases lining up with TRBD2. The ends lost 5 bases at V and 7 bases at J; junction bases unmatched: 10. The CDR3 totals 15 residues. Germline V gene data show CDR1 as LGHNA and CDR2 as YNFKEQ. CDR3 loop: CASSYGTSGYNEQYF. CDR3 sequence (DNA): TGTGCCAGCAGCTACGGGACTAGCGGATACAATGAGCAGTACTTC.

This clonotype came up a few times. V usage is TRBV5-6 and J usage is TRBJ2-1, with 8 nucleotides matching TRBD2. Unmatched junction bases numbered 5, after V lost 3 bases and J lost 6 bases. Germline lookup yields CDR1 SGHDT and CDR2 YYEEEE. The CDR3 has 14 residues. CDR3 residues: CASSSGLAVNEQFF. The DNA for the CDR3 is TGTGCCAGCAGCTCTGGACTAGCCGTCAATGAGCAGTTCTTC.

The table lists this clonotype with many counts. The V gene is TRBV27, the J gene TRBJ2-3, with a weak D call TRBD2 (5 bases). The V gene lost 1 base and the J gene lost 0 bases, with 11 bases spanning the gap. The CDR3 loop spans 16 amino acids. Germline values: CDR1 MNHEY, CDR2 SMNVEV (reference sequence). The CDR3 sequence is CASSLYGGLSTDTQYF. CDR3 coding DNA: TGTGCCAGCAGTTTATACGGAGGACTTAGCACAGATACGCAGTATTTT.

This clonotype has at least ten counts. The genes are TRBV20-1 and TRBJ1-6; no clear D. CDR1 is DFQATT and CDR2 is SNEGSKA in the germline V gene (reference sequence). CDR3 size: 15 residues. V lost 1 base and J lost 6, with 13 bases in between. CDR3 in DNA: TGCAGTGCTAGAGTGGAAGGGAGAGCTAATTCACCCCTCCACTTT. Encoded protein: CSARVEGRANSPLHF.

This clonotype appeared many times. This chain uses TRBV20-1 with TRBJ2-2; maybe TRBD1 (6 bases). Germline loops: CDR1 DFQATT, CDR2 SNEGSKA (reference sequence). This CDR3 spans 14 amino acids. Trimming stripped 6 bases from V and 6 bases from J, with 17 bases between. The CDR3: CSAKTGRGAGELFF. Here the CDR3 DNA reads TGCAGTGCCAAAACAGGGAGAGGCGCCGGGGAGCTGTTTTTT.

This clonotype was observed many times. The chain has TRBV4-1 and TRBJ2-7, with D hard to call. Germline CDR1 and CDR2: MGHRA and YSYEKL. Trimming removed 0 bases from V and 3 bases from J, with 6 bases in between. The CDR3 runs to 13 residues. The CDR3 DNA reads as TGCGCCAGCAGCCAAGAAGTCATCTACGAGCAGTACTTC. It encodes CASSQEVIYEQYF.